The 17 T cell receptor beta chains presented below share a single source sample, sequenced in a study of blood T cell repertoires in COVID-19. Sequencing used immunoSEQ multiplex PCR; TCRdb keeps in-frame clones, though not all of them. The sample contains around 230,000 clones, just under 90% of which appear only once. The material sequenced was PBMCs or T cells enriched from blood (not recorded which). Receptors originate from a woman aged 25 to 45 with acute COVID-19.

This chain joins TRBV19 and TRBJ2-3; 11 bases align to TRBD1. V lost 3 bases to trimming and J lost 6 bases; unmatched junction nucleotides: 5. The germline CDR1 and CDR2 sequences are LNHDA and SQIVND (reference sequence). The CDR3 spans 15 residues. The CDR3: CASSIRTGGIDTQYF. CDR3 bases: TGTGCCAGTAGTATTAGGACAGGGGGCATCGATACGCAGTATTTT.

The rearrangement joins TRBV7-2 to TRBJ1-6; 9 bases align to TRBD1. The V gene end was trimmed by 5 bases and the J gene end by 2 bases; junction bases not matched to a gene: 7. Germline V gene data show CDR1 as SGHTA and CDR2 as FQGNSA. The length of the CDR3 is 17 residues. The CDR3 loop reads CASSLRQGVTYNSPLHF. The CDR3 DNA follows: TGTGCCAGCAGCCTCAGACAGGGGGTAACCTATAATTCACCCCTCCACTTT.

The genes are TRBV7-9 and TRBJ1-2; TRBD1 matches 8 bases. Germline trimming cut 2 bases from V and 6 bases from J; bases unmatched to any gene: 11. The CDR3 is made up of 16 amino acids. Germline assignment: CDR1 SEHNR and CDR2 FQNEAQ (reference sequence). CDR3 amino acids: CASSLRAGGAFHGYTF. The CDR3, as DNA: TGTGCCAGCAGCTTACGGGCAGGGGGCGCTTTTCATGGCTACACCTTC.

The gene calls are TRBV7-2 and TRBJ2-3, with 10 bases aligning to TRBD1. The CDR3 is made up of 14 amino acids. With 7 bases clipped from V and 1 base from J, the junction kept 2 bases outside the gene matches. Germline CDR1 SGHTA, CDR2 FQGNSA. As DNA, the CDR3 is TGTGCCAGCAAAGGACAGGGGGGCACAGATACGCAGTATTTT. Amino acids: CASKGQGGTDTQYF.

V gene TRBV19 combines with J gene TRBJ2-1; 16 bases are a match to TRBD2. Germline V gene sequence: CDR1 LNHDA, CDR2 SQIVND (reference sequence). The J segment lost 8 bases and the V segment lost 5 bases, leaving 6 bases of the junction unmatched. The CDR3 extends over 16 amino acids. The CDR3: CASSQPGLAGGDEQFF. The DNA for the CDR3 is TGTGCCAGTAGTCAACCGGGACTAGCGGGGGGGGATGAGCAGTTCTTC.

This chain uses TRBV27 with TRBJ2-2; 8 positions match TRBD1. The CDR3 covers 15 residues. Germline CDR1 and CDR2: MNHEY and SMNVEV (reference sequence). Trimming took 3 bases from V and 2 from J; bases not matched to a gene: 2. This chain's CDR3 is CASSFGQGNTGELFF. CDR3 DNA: TGTGCCAGCAGTTTCGGACAGGGTAACACCGGGGAGCTGTTTTTT.

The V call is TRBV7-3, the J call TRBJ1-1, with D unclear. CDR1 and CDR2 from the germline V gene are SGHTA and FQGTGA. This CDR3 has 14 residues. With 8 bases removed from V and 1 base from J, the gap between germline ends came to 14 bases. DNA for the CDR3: TGTGCCAGCGCTGGAGGATACGGGAACACTGAAGCTTTCTTT. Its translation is CASAGGYGNTEAFF.

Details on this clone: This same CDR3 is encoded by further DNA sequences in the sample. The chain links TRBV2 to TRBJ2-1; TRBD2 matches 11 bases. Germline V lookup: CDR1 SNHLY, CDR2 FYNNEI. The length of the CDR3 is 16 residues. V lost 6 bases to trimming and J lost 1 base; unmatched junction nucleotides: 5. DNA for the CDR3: TGTGCCAGCAGCGGAACTAGCGGGGGATCCTACAATGAGCAGTTCTTC. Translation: CASSGTSGGSYNEQFF.

The CDR3 bases are TGCGCCAGCAGCCGGGGACAGTCCCAGCCCCAGCATTTT. Protein: CASSRGQSQPQHF. This sequence joins TRBV5-1 and TRBJ1-5; 7 bases agree with TRBD1. The V segment lost 4 bases and the J segment 7 bases; nucleotides outside the gene matches: 5. The CDR3 sequence is 13 residues long. The germline V gene encodes CDR1 SGHRS and CDR2 YFSETQ.

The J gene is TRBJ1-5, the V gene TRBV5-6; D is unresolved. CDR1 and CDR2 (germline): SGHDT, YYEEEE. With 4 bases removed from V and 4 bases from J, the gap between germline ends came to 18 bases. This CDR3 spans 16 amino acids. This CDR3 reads CASSAGGGVRNQPQHF. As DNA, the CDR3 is TGTGCCAGCAGCGCAGGTGGCGGGGTGAGAAATCAGCCCCAGCATTTT.

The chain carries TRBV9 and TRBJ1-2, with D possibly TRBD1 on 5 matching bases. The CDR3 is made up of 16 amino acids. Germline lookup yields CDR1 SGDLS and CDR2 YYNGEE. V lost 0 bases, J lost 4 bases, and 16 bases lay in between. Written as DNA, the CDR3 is TGTGCCAGCAGCGTAGACCGGCGGGGCGAAGGCTATGGCTACACCTTC. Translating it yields CASSVDRRGEGYGYTF.

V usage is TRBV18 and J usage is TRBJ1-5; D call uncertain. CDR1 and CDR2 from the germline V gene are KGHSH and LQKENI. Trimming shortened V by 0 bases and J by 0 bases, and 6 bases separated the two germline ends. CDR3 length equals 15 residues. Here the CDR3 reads CASSPPSGSNQPQHF. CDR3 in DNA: TGTGCCAGCTCACCACCATCAGGTAGCAATCAGCCCCAGCATTTT.

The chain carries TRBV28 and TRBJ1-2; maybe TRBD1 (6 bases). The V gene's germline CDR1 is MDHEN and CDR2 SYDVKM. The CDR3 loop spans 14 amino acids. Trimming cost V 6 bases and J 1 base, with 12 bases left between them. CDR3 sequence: CASREGGYNYGYTF. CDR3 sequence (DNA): TGTGCCAGCAGGGAGGGGGGGTATAACTATGGCTACACCTTC.

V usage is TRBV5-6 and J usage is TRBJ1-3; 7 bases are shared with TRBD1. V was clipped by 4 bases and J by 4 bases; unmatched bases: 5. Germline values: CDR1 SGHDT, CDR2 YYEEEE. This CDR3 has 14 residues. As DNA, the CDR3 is TGTGCCAGCAGCCAGACAGGGATGGGAAACACCATATATTTT. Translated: CASSQTGMGNTIYF.

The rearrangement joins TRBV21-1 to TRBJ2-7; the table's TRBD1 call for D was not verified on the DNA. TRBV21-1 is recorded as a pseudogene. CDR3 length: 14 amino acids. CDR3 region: CASSTLTGVYEQYF. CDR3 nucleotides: TGTGCCAGCAGCACCCTGACAGGGGTTTACGAGCAGTACTTC.

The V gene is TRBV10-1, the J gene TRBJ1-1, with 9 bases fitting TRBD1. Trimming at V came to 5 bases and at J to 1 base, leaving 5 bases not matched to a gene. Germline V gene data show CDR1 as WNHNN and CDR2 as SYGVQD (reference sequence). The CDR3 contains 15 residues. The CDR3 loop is CASSNEQGANTEAFF. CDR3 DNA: TGCGCCAGCAGTAATGAACAGGGGGCGAACACTGAAGCTTTCTTT.

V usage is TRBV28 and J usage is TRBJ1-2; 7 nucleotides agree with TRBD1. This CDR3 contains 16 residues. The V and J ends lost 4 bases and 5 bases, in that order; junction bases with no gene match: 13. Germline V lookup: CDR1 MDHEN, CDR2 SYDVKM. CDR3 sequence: CASSSTGVVNNYGYTF. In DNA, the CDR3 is TGTGCCAGCAGTTCTACAGGGGTTGTGAATAATTATGGCTACACCTTC.